The next 30 T cell receptor beta chains were all read from a single sample in a study of metastatic and nonmetastatic thyroid tumors. Using MiXCR, TCRdb reanalyzed the PCR reads. The profile shows about 19,000 clones, about 30% of them singletons. Prior to thyroid surgery, none of the patients had received any treatment. The sample taken for sequencing was adjacent normal tissue. These receptors came from a female donor with papillary thyroid cancer or a benign thyroid nodule (not recorded which). Some clones in this sample may be carry-over from other donors' samples.

This chain joins TRBV20-1 and TRBJ2-2, with TRBD1 matching over 8 bases. This CDR3 contains 16 residues. V gave up 0 bases and J gave up 1 base; unmatched junction bases: 4. The germline CDR1 and CDR2 sequences are DFQATT and SNEGSKA (reference sequence). CDR3 in amino acids: CSARDPGTGNTGELFF. The CDR3, as DNA: TGCAGTGCTAGAGACCCCGGGACAGGGAACACCGGGGAGCTGTTTTTT.

This clone was detected a few times. The chain couples TRBV19 to TRBJ1-2; D remains unclear. The CDR3 length is 14 residues. The V end was cut by 3 bases, the J end by 4 bases, with 12 bases between. Germline V CDR1 and CDR2: LNHDA, SQIVND (reference sequence). CDR3 region: CASSIPTRIYGYTF. CDR3 DNA sequence: TGTGCCAGTAGTATCCCGACAAGGATCTATGGCTACACCTTC.

The chain joins TRBV6-5 to TRBJ2-7; 10 nucleotides agree with TRBD1. J gave up 2 bases and V 6 bases, and 10 bases lay outside the gene matches. CDR3 length: 16 amino acids. CDR1 and CDR2 (germline): MNHEY, SVGAGI. CDR3: CASSYGRDRGTYEQYF. CDR3 DNA: TGTGCCAGCAGCTACGGCCGGGACAGGGGCACCTACGAGCAGTACTTC.

Notes on this clone: The junction and the germline gene differ at one end; a read error may be behind it. The chain joins TRBV25-1 to TRBJ1-5; possibly TRBD1 for D (6 bases). This CDR3 spans 13 amino acids. CDR1 is MGHDK, CDR2 SYGVNS, per germline. CDR3 bases: TGTGCCATCAGCGGGGGCGTCAATCAACCCCAGCATTTT. It translates to CAISGGVNQPQHF.

This clone was seen once. The chain has TRBV5-6 and TRBJ1-5; TRBD1 aligns across 7 bases. J was trimmed by 3 bases and V by 3 bases; bases with no gene match: 3. From germline, CDR1 is SGHDT and CDR2 YYEEEE. The CDR3 covers 14 residues. CDR3 coding DNA: TGTGCCAGCAGCTCGGGACAGATCAATCAGCCCCAGCATTTT. Encoded protein: CASSSGQINQPQHF.

Only a few counts were recorded for this clone. The chain employs TRBV6-2 or TRBV6-3 and TRBJ2-7; D uncertain. Germline CDR1 and CDR2: MNHEY and SVGEGT. The CDR3 covers 13 residues. V was pared by 0 bases and J by 6 bases, with 9 bases between. The CDR3: CASSYSGDFEQYF. The CDR3 nucleotides are TGTGCCAGCAGTTACTCCGGAGATTTCGAGCAGTACTTC.

Turning to this clone: The germline gene is not matched at one end of the junction; a read error may be the cause. The chain recombines TRBV7-2 with TRBJ2-7, with 11 bases fitting TRBD2. The germline V gene has CDR1 SGHTA and CDR2 FQGNSA. The CDR3 has 16 amino acids. The CDR3 reads CASSLALAGGPWEQYF. The CDR3 region has the DNA TGTGCCAGCAGCCTAGCCCTAGCGGGAGGTCCGTGGGAGCAGTACTTC.

This clone was picked up many times. The CDR3 here is CASGLVAGDDRMMEKLFF. For the CDR3, the DNA is TGTGCTAGTGGTTTGGTAGCGGGTGATGATCGAATGATGGAAAAACTGTTTTTT. This chain links TRBV12-5 with TRBJ1-4; D not certain. CDR1 is LGHNT and CDR2 is FRNRAP in the germline V gene. V was clipped by 0 bases and J by 8 bases, with 22 bases between them. This CDR3 region has 18 residues.

On this clone itself: This may be a read error, as it is one base from a much larger clone. This specimen includes other DNA sequences encoding the same CDR3. This chain joins TRBV28 and TRBJ2-7; TRBD2 agrees at 10 bases. The J segment lost 7 bases and the V segment lost 2 bases, leaving 11 bases of the junction unmatched. CDR3 length: 16 amino acids. Germline-derived CDR1 and CDR2 are MDHEN and SYDVKM. CDR3: CASSLELAGADYEQYF. The CDR3 DNA reads as TGTGCCAGCAGTTTAGAGCTAGCGGGAGCAGACTATGAGCAGTACTTC.

The table lists this clone with a few counts. This rearrangement joins TRBV12-3 or TRBV12-4 to TRBJ1-1; TRBD1 might be the D (6 bases). The germline V and J ends were trimmed by 2 bases and 5 bases, with 18 bases remaining between them. The CDR3 is made up of 16 amino acids. The CDR3 sequence is CASSLNPPGAGTEAFF. The CDR3 coding sequence is TGTGCCAGCAGTTTAAATCCCCCAGGGGCGGGAACTGAAGCTTTCTTT.

The chain links TRBV29-1 to TRBJ2-7, with D unresolved. There are 11 residues in the CDR3. V dropped 7 bases and J dropped 6 bases, with 13 bases sitting between them. Germline V gives CDR1 SQVTM, CDR2 ANQGSEA. The CDR3 spells CSATTGGEQYF. CDR3 DNA: TGCAGCGCCACAACCGGCGGCGAGCAGTACTTC.

Only a few counts were recorded for this clone. The chain has TRBV6-1 and TRBJ2-7; 7 nucleotides align to TRBD1. This CDR3 is built from 14 residues. Per germline, CDR1 MNHNS and CDR2 SASEGT. V lost 7 bases, J lost 3 bases, and 9 bases stayed unmatched. CDR3 nucleotide sequence: TGTGCCAGCACCTCTACGGACAGGAGCTACGAGCAGTACTTC. Its protein product is CASTSTDRSYEQYF.

This clone was picked up a small number of times. V usage is TRBV5-1 and J usage is TRBJ1-2, with D unclear. The CDR3 has 14 amino acids. Germline lookup yields CDR1 SGHRS and CDR2 YFSETQ. With 4 bases removed from V and 3 bases from J, the gap between germline ends came to 13 bases. CDR3 region: CASSLRQGHYGYTF. DNA of the CDR3: TGCGCCAGCAGCCTTCGACAAGGGCACTATGGCTACACCTTC.

As for this clone: One end of the junction fails to match germline, which may point to a read error. V gene TRBV5-1 combines with J gene TRBJ2-1; D is undetermined. CDR3 size: 14 residues. Per the germline V gene, CDR1 is SGHRS and CDR2 is YFSETQ. The CDR3 nucleotides read TGCGCCGGCAGCCCAGGCGGATCCTACAATGAGCAGTTCTTC. Amino acids: CAGSPGGSYNEQFF.

This clone was found a few times. The rearrangement uses TRBV28 and TRBJ1-2; TRBD1 might be the D (5 bases). The V end was cut by 6 bases, the J end by 7 bases, with 18 bases between. Germline V gene lookup returns CDR1 MDHEN and CDR2 SYDVKM. This CDR3 is 14 amino acids long. CDR3 nucleotides: TGTGCCAGCAGCCCGGTGGGGCGCCCCTTTGGCTACACCTTC. It encodes CASSPVGRPFGYTF.

This clone was counted only a few times. The chain is built from TRBV6-1 and TRBJ1-1; D not resolved. Germline V gene data show CDR1 as MNHNS and CDR2 as SASEGT. Trimming removed 5 bases from V and 6 bases from J, with 10 bases in between. This CDR3 comprises 12 residues. The CDR3 sequence: CASSLTRAEAFF. The CDR3 DNA reads as TGTGCCAGCAGTCTCACACGGGCTGAAGCTTTCTTT.

V is TRBV20-1 and J is TRBJ2-1; TRBD1 aligns across 7 bases. Germline trimming cut 2 bases from V and 8 bases from J; bases unmatched to any gene: 3. Germline V lookup: CDR1 DFQATT, CDR2 SNEGSKA (reference sequence). The CDR3 runs to 12 residues. The CDR3 DNA reads TGCAGTGCTAGACAGGGGGTTGATGAGCAGTTCTTC. This encodes CSARQGVDEQFF.

Sample share makes this clone medium-sized. J is TRBJ1-2 and V is TRBV19, with D possibly being TRBD1 (5 bases). Trimming took 8 bases from V and 7 from J, leaving 14 bases between them. Germline V gives CDR1 LNHDA, CDR2 SQIVND (reference sequence). This CDR3 contains 12 residues. DNA of the CDR3: TGTGCCAGTTTGACAGCGAGAGGTGGCTACACCTTC. Translation gives CASLTARGGYTF.

This clone was counted only a few times. V is TRBV4-3 and J is TRBJ1-2; a possible D gene is TRBD1 (6 bases). V was trimmed by 0 bases and J by 6 bases, leaving 14 bases between them. This CDR3 spans 15 amino acids. The germline CDR1 and CDR2 sequences are LGHNA and YSLEER. The CDR3 reads CASSQEGTGKDGYTF. In DNA form, the CDR3 reads TGCGCCAGCAGCCAAGAAGGAACAGGGAAGGATGGCTACACCTTC.

The rearrangement joins TRBV6-1 to TRBJ2-2, with 7 nucleotides matching TRBD1. Trimming removed 6 bases from V and 4 bases from J; junction bases left unmatched: 5. The CDR3 contains 14 residues. Germline loops: CDR1 MNHNS, CDR2 SASEGT. The CDR3 sequence: CASRGQSLTGELFF. As DNA, the CDR3 is TGTGCCAGCAGGGGACAGAGCCTCACCGGGGAGCTGTTTTTT.

This clone was seen only once. The rearrangement uses TRBV7-2 and TRBJ1-2; 7 positions agree with TRBD1. The trim removed 0 bases at V and 0 bases at J, leaving 4 bases unmatched. CDR1 SGHTA and CDR2 FQGNSA come from the germline V gene. The length of the CDR3 is 16 residues. CDR3 residues: CASSLAPQGANYGYTF. The CDR3 bases are TGTGCCAGCAGCTTAGCCCCCCAGGGGGCTAACTATGGCTACACCTTC.

This clone occurred once. Here the CDR3 omits its conserved ending phenylalanine or tryptophan, so a read error is the likely source. This sequence joins TRBV6-5 and TRBJ2-7; 9 nucleotides line up with TRBD2. Germline CDR1 reads MNHEY; CDR2 reads SVGAGI. With 0 bases clipped from V and 7 bases from J, the junction kept 7 bases outside the gene matches. This CDR3 has 15 residues. In nucleotides, the CDR3 is TGTGCCAGCAGTTACTCGGGCGGGGGGGATTCAGAGCAGTACATC. Amino acid sequence: CASSYSGGGDSEQYI.

This clone was observed once. This chain links TRBV11-2 with TRBJ1-2, with 8 bases lining up with TRBD1. The J segment lost 4 bases and the V segment lost 4 bases, leaving 5 bases of the junction unmatched. The CDR3 totals 14 residues. Germline values: CDR1 SGHAT, CDR2 FQNNGV. The CDR3 sequence is CASSSRGLGYGYTF. The CDR3 DNA is TGTGCCAGCAGCTCCAGGGGGCTCGGCTATGGCTACACCTTC. The variable domain in full, with the rest retrieved from reference TRBV11-2 and TRBJ1-2, is EAGVAQSPRYKIIEKRQSVAFWCNPISGHATLYWYQQILGQGPKLLIQFQNNGVVDDSQLPKDRFSAERLKGVDSTLKIQPAKLEDSAVYLCASSSRGLGYGYTFGSGTRLTVV.

This chain connects TRBV7-3 to TRBJ2-2; 7 bases are shared with TRBD2. The trim removed 3 bases at V and 2 bases at J, leaving 6 bases unmatched. Germline CDR1 SGHTA, CDR2 FQGTGA. The CDR3 extends over 16 amino acids. CDR3 protein: CASSFKLAANTGELFF. The DNA of the CDR3 is TGTGCCAGCAGCTTCAAGCTAGCGGCAAACACCGGGGAGCTGTTTTTT.

V gene TRBV2 combines with J gene TRBJ2-2; a possible D gene is TRBD2 (5 bases). Germline loops: CDR1 SNHLY, CDR2 FYNNEI. This CDR3 spans 15 amino acids. V lost 7 bases and J lost 6, with 18 bases in between. CDR3: CASTPRAGWAGELFF. Here the CDR3 DNA reads TGTGCCAGCACCCCCCGTGCGGGTTGGGCCGGGGAGCTGTTTTTT.

This clone was seen more than once but under ten times. The chain combines TRBV6-1 with TRBJ2-5, with a possible D match to TRBD1 (5 bases). The ends were cut back, 0 bases at V and 5 bases at J, with 13 bases in the middle. From germline, CDR1 is MNHNS and CDR2 SASEGT. The CDR3 extends over 15 amino acids. The CDR3 here is CASSEASGKIETQYF. For the CDR3, the DNA is TGTGCCAGCAGTGAAGCGTCAGGGAAAATCGAGACCCAGTACTTC.

The chain recombines TRBV5-1 with TRBJ1-2, with a tentative D call TRBD1 (6 bases). V shed 0 bases and J shed 6 bases, with 12 bases lying between them. Germline CDR1 reads SGHRS; CDR2 reads YFSETQ. There are 14 residues in the CDR3. CDR3 in DNA: TGCGCCAGCAGCTTGGGTGGGGGGGCTCATGGCTACACCTTC. This encodes CASSLGGGAHGYTF.

The rearrangement joins TRBV6-1 to TRBJ2-7, with D possibly matching TRBD2 (5 bases). The CDR3 is 13 residues long. The V gene's germline CDR1 is MNHNS and CDR2 SASEGT. The V gene lost 5 bases and the J gene lost 3 bases, with 11 bases spanning the gap. The CDR3 region is CASSSVEGYEQYF. CDR3 DNA: TGTGCCAGCAGTTCGGTAGAGGGCTACGAGCAGTACTTC.

The chain uses TRBV28 and TRBJ2-5; D is undetermined. The germline gives CDR1 MDHEN, CDR2 SYDVKM. V dropped 7 bases and J dropped 1 base, with 10 bases sitting between them. The CDR3 runs 13 residues. The CDR3 spells CASTRGSQETQYF. The DNA of the CDR3 is TGTGCCAGCACCCGAGGCAGCCAAGAGACCCAGTACTTC.

This clone occurred many times. The chain is built from TRBV18 and TRBJ1-2; D is unresolved. This CDR3 region has 14 residues. V gave up 1 base and J gave up 6 bases, with 12 bases separating them. Germline V gene sequence: CDR1 KGHSH, CDR2 LQKENI. The CDR3 region is CASSPRHGSDGYTF. CDR3 nucleotides: TGTGCCAGCTCACCACGACACGGGTCGGATGGCTACACCTTC.